This T cell receptor beta chain was obtained from a study of CD8 T cells in ankylosing spondylitis. Whole-study findings and limits: Characteristic, it appeared, of ankylosing spondylitis blood was a TCR beta motif of eight highly homologous variants.

This CDR3 is 15 amino acids long. The V gene lost 3 bases and the J gene lost 5 bases, with 15 bases spanning the gap. The germline V gene encodes CDR1 KGHDR and CDR2 SFDVKD. TCRdb recomputed calls from the 5' RACE reads with MiXCR, one row per CDR3 protein. The sample has roughly 450,000 distinct CDR3 sequences; about 24% are singletons. Details on this clonotype: Antigen: not known.

This receptor was taken from a male donor with ankylosing spondylitis. The chain combines TRBV24-1 with TRBJ2-5; D may be TRBD1 (6 bases). Sequenced: blood, either unsorted or a sorted T cell fraction (not recorded which). DNA for the CDR3: TGTGCCACCAGTGATACAGGGACGACCTGGGAGACCCAGTACTTC. Its translation is CATSDTGTTWETQYF.